The 19 T cell receptor beta chains below all came from one sample that was sequenced in a study of monozygotic twins with inflammatory bowel disease. One entry per CDR3 protein, without DNA, is what TCRdb gives after re-calling the 5' RACE reads. The table lists some 200,000 distinct CDR3 sequences. The sample consisted of blood. The receptors derive from a human donor with ulcerative colitis or Crohn's disease, or a healthy co-twin of an affected twin (not recorded which).

This chain joins TRBV5-6 and TRBJ1-3. CDR1 and CDR2 from the germline V gene are SGHDT and YYEEEE. The CDR3 loop spans 15 amino acids. CDR3 amino acids: CASSLVSYSGNTIYF.

The V call is TRBV20-1, the J call TRBJ2-1. The germline CDR1 and CDR2 sequences are DFQATT and SNEGSKA (reference sequence). CDR3 size: 16 residues. CDR3 sequence: CSARDLSSGVWNEQFF.

The gene calls are TRBV3-1 and TRBJ1-5; TCRdb gives TRBD1 as the D gene, but with no DNA this cannot be confirmed. The CDR3 extends over 19 amino acids. Germline lookup yields CDR1 LGHDT and CDR2 YNNKEL (reference sequence). The CDR3 protein is CAGRGFVPETGVSNQPQHF.

The rearrangement links TRBV2 to TRBJ1-5. CDR1 is SNHLY and CDR2 is FYNNEI in the germline V gene. The CDR3 contains 13 residues. CDR3 amino acids: CASTLVRDQPQHF.

The CDR3 loop is CARRNTGGADYGYTF. The chain has TRBV2 and TRBJ1-2; with no DNA, the TCRdb D assignment of TRBD1 cannot be verified. Germline CDR1 and CDR2: SNHLY and FYNNEI. The CDR3 extends over 15 amino acids.

The V gene is TRBV7-2, the J gene TRBJ1-5. Per germline, CDR1 SGHTA and CDR2 FQGNSA. The CDR3 extends over 16 amino acids. The CDR3 here is CATTAAGSHSNQPQHF.

The rearrangement links TRBV11-2 to TRBJ2-5. This CDR3 contains 16 residues. Germline CDR1 is SGHAT and CDR2 is FQNNGV. The chain's CDR3 is CASSPRFLRSQETQYF.

The J gene is TRBJ2-7, the V gene TRBV7-2. The CDR3 runs 13 residues. Per germline, CDR1 SGHTA and CDR2 FQGNSA. The CDR3 here is CASSLGLQYEQYF.

The chain uses TRBV23-1 and TRBJ1-4; TCRdb indicates TRBD1, and absent DNA this call remains unverified. TRBV23-1 is noted as an ORF with a role that remains uncertain. The CDR3 is 15 residues long. CDR3: CASSQSWRGREKLFF.

The chain joins TRBV20-1 to TRBJ2-1; the D gene TCRdb calls, TRBD1, cannot be checked with no DNA. The CDR3 is 11 residues long. CDR1 DFQATT and CDR2 SNEGSKA come from the germline V gene (reference sequence). The CDR3 loop is CSGGRSNEQFF.

The rearrangement uses TRBV6-5 and TRBJ1-5; TCRdb reports TRBD1, a call that lacks DNA to check it against. The CDR3 totals 13 residues. Germline assignment: CDR1 MNHEY and CDR2 SVGAGI. The CDR3 reads CASSSGLRQPQQF.

V and J are TRBV18 and TRBJ2-7. The CDR3 extends over 12 amino acids. CDR1 is KGHSH, CDR2 LQKENI, per germline. CDR3 protein: CASSPRLEEQYF.

This sequence joins TRBV6-6 and TRBJ2-1; with no DNA, the TCRdb D assignment of TRBD1 cannot be verified. The length of the CDR3 is 15 residues. CDR1 and CDR2 (germline): MNHNY, SVGAGI (reference sequence). This CDR3 is CASSAGTGAYNEQFF.

The V and J genes are TRBV18 and TRBJ2-7. Germline CDR1 KGHSH, CDR2 LQKENI. The CDR3 loop spans 15 amino acids. The CDR3 loop is CASSPQTGKSNEQYF.

The CDR3 sequence: CASSLRTGYNEQFF. The gene calls are TRBV11-2 and TRBJ2-1; the TCRdb D gene call, TRBD1, has no DNA to confirm it. The CDR3 is 14 amino acids. In germline, CDR1 is SGHAT, CDR2 FQNNGV.

This chain links TRBV30 with TRBJ2-3; TCRdb outputs TRBD2, but without DNA this stays unchecked. The CDR3 runs 15 residues. Germline V gives CDR1 GTSNPN, CDR2 SVGIG (reference sequence). CDR3 region: CAWDPSGSRTDTQYF.

The rearrangement joins TRBV30 to TRBJ2-1; checking the TCRdb D call of TRBD2 is not possible without DNA. CDR1 and CDR2 from the germline V gene are GTSNPN and SVGIG (reference sequence). The CDR3 length is 15 residues. The CDR3 reads CAWSFPGLAGEEQFF.

This chain links TRBV12-5 with TRBJ2-5; TCRdb's D call of TRBD2 is untestable without DNA. The CDR3 totals 17 residues. Germline V gene lookup returns CDR1 LGHNT and CDR2 FRNRAP. This CDR3 reads CASGPPSGGANQETQYF.

The V gene is TRBV12-3 or TRBV12-4, the J gene TRBJ2-3; TCRdb designates TRBD1, a call that cannot be tested without DNA. There are 12 residues in the CDR3. CDR3 in amino acids: CASSIRGDTQYF.